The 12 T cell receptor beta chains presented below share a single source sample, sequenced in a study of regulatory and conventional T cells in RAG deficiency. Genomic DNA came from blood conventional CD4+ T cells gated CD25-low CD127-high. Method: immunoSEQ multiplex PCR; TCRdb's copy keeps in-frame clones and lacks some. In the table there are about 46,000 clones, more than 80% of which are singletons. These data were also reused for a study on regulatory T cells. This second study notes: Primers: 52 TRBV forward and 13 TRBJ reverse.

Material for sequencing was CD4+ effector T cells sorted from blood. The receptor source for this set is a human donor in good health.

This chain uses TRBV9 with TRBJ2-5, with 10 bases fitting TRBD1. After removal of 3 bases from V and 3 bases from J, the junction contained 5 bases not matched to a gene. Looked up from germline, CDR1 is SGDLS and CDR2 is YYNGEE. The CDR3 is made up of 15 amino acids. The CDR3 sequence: CASSERDRGKETQYF. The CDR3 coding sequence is TGTGCCAGCAGCGAGAGGGACAGGGGTAAAGAGACCCAGTACTTC.

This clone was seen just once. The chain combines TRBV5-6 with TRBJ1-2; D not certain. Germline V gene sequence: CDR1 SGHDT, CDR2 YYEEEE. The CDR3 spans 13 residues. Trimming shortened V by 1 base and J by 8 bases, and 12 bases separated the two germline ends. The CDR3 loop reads CASSLREQHGYTF. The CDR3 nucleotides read TGTGCCAGCAGCTTGCGTGAACAACACGGCTACACCTTC.

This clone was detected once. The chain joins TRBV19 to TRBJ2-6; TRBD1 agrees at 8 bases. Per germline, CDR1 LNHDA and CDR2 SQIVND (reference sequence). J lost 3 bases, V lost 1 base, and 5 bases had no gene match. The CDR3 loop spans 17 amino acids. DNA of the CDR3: TGTGCCAGTAGTATAGGGGGGACAGGACTTGGGGCCAACGTCCTGACTTTC. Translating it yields CASSIGGTGLGANVLTF.

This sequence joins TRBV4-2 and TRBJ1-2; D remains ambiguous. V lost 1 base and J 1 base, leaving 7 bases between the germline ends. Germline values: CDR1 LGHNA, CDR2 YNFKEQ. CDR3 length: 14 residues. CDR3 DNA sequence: TGTGCCAGCAGCCAAGTAGCGGATAACTATGGCTACACCTTC. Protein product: CASSQVADNYGYTF.

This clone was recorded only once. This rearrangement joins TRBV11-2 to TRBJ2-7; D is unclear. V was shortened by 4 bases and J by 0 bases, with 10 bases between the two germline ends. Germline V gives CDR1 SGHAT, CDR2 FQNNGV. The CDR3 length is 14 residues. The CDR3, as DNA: TGTGCCAGCAGCTCCGGGCCCAGCTCCTACGAGCAGTACTTC. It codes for CASSSGPSSYEQYF.

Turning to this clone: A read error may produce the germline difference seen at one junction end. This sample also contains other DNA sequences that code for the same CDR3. CDR3 nucleotide sequence: TGTGCAAGCAGTGGGAGCCCATCAGGGTTCTATGGCTACACCTTC. Encoded protein: CASSGSPSGFYGYTF. The gene calls are TRBV6-1 and TRBJ1-2; D possibly corresponds to TRBD1 (5 bases). The CDR3 has 15 residues. Germline-derived CDR1 and CDR2 are MNHNS and SASEGT.

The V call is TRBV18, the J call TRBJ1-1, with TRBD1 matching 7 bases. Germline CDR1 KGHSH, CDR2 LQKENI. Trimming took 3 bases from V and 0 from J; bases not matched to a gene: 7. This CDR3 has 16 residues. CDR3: CASSPGQVFMNTEAFF. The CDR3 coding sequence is TGTGCCAGCTCACCCGGACAGGTTTTCATGAACACTGAAGCTTTCTTT.

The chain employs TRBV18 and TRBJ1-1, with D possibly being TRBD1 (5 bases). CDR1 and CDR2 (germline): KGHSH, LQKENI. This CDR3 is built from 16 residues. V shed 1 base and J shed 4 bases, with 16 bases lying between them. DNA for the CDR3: TGTGCCAGCTCACCACAGGGGTTCCTTATGAGCACTGAAGCTTTCTTT. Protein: CASSPQGFLMSTEAFF. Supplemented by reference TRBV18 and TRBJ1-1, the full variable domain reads NAGVMQNPRHLVRRRGQEARLRCSPMKGHSHVYWYRQLPEEGLKFMVYLQKENIIDESGMPKERFSAEFPKEGPSILRIQQVVRGDSAAYFCASSPQGFLMSTEAFFGQGTRLTVV.

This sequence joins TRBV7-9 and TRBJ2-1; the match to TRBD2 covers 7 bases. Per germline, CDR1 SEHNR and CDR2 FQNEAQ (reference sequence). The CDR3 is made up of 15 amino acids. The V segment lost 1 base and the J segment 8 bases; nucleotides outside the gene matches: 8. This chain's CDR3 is CASSLEIAGGDEQFF. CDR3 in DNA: TGTGCCAGCAGCTTAGAGATAGCGGGTGGGGATGAGCAGTTCTTC.

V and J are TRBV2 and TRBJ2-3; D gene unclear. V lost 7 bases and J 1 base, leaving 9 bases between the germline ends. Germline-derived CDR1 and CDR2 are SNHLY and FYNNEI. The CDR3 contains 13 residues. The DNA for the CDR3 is TGTGCCAGCAAAAGACTCGGCACAGATACGCAGTATTTT. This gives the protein CASKRLGTDTQYF.

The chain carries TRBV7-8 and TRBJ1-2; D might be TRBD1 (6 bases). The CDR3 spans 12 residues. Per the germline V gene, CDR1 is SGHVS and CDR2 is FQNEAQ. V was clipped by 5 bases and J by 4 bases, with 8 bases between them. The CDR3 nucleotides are TGTGCCAGCAGCGAACAGGGCTATGGCTACACCTTC. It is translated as CASSEQGYGYTF.

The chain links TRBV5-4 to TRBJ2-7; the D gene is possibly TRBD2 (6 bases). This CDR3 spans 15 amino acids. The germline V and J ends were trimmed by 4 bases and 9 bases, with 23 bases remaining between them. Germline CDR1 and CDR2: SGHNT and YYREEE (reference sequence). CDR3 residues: CASSDRTGLVVVQYF. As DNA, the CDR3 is TGTGCCAGCAGCGACCGTACGGGACTGGTGGTGGTGCAGTACTTC. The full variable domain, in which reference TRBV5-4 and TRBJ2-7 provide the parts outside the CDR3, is ETGVTQSPTHLIKTRGQQVTLRCSSQSGHNTVSWYQQALGQGPQFIFQYYREEENGRGNFPPRFSGLQFPNYSSELNVNALELDDSALYLCASSDRTGLVVVQYFGPGTRLTVT.